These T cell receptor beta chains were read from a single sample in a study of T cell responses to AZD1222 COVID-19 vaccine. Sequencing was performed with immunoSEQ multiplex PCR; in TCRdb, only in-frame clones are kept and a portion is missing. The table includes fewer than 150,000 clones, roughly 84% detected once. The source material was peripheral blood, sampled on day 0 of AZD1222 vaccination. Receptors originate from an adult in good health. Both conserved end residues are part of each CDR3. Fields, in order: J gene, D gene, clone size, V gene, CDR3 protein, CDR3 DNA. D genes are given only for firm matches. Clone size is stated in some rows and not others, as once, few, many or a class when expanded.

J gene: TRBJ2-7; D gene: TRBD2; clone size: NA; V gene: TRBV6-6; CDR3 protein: CASSSRGGAFYEQYF; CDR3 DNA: TGTGCCAGCAGTAGTCGCGGGGGGGCCTTTTACGAGCAGTACTTC
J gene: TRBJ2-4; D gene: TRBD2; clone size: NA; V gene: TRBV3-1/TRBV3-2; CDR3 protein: CASSPGVAGGPGTKNIQYF; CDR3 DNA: TGTGCCAGCAGCCCCGGGGTAGCGGGGGGGCCTGGGACCAAAAACATTCAGTACTTC
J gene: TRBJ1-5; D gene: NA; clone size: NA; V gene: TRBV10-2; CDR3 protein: CASRAMGGQPQHF; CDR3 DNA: TGCGCCAGCAGAGCGATGGGAGGTCAGCCCCAGCATTTT
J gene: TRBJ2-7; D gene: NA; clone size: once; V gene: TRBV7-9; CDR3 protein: CASTLGSSYEQYF; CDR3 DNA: TGTGCCAGCACCTTGGGGTCTTCCTACGAGCAGTACTTC
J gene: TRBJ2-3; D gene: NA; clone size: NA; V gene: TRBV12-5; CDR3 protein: CASGLSRPDTDTQYF; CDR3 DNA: TGTGCTAGTGGTTTGAGTCGGCCGGACACAGATACGCAGTATTTT
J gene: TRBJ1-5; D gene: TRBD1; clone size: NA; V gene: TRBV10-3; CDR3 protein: CAIGQVNQPQHF; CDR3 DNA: TGTGCCATCGGACAGGTCAATCAGCCCCAGCATTTT
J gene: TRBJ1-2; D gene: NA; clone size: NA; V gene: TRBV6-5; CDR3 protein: CVSSSGGYGYTF; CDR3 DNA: TGTGTCAGCAGCTCGGGGGGTTATGGCTACACCTTC
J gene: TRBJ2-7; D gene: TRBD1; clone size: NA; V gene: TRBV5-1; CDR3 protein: CASSSGHDRDEQYF; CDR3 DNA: TGCGCCAGCAGCTCGGGCCATGACAGGGACGAGCAGTACTTC
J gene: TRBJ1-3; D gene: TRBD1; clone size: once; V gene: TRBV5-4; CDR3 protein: CASTPDRGNTIYF; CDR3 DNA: TGTGCCAGCACCCCGGACAGGGGAAACACCATATATTTT
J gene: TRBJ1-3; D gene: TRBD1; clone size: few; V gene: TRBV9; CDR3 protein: CASSTRTGAGNTIYF; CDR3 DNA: TGTGCCAGCAGCACCCGGACAGGGGCGGGAAACACCATATATTTT
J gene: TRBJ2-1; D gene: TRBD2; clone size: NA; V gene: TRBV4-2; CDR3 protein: CASSQPGLAGANEQFF; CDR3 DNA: TGTGCCAGCAGCCAACCGGGACTAGCGGGGGCCAATGAGCAGTTCTTC
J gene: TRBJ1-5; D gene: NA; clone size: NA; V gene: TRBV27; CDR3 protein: CASSFLDQPQHF; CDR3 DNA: TGTGCCAGCAGTTTTTTGGATCAGCCCCAGCATTTT
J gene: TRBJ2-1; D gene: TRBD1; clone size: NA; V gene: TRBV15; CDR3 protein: CATSRAGGQAYNEQFF; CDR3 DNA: TGTGCCACCAGCAGAGCCGGCGGACAGGCATACAATGAGCAGTTCTTC
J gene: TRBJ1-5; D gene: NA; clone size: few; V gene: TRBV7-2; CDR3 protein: CASSLKISQPQHF; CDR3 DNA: TGTGCCAGCAGCCTCAAGATCTCTCAGCCCCAGCATTTT
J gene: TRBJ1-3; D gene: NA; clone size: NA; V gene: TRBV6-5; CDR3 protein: CASRRSVSGNTIYF; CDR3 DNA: TGTGCCAGCCGTCGCAGTGTCTCTGGAAACACCATATATTTT
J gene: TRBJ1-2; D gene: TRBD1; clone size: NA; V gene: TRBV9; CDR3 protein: CASSVARDRGRNYGYTF; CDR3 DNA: TGTGCCAGCAGCGTAGCCCGGGACAGGGGGCGCAACTATGGCTACACCTTC
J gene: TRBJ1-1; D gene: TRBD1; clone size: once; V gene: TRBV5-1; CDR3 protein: CASSSKRGRRPVGTEAFF; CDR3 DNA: TGCGCCAGCAGTTCAAAGAGGGGGCGCAGGCCCGTTGGCACTGAAGCTTTCTTT
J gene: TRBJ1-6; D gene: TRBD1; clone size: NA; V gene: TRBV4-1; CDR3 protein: CASSFGQGKAGALHF; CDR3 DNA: TGCGCCAGCAGCTTTGGACAGGGCAAAGCGGGAGCCCTCCACTTT
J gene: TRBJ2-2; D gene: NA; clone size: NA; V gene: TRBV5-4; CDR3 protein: CASSLGQERTGELFF; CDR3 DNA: TGTGCCAGCAGCTTGGGACAGGAGCGCACCGGGGAGCTGTTTTTT
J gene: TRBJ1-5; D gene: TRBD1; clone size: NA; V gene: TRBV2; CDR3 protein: CAIPYEGTAQANSNQPQHF; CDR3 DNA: TGTGCCATTCCATACGAGGGGACAGCCCAAGCTAATAGCAATCAGCCCCAGCATTTT
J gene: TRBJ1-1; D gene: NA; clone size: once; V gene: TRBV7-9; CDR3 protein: CASSPGTEAFF; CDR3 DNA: TGTGCCAGCAGCCCCGGGACTGAAGCTTTCTTT
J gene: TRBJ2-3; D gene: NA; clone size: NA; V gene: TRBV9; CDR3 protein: CASSLTSSDTQYF; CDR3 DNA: TGTGCCAGCAGCTTGACTAGTTCAGATACGCAGTATTTT
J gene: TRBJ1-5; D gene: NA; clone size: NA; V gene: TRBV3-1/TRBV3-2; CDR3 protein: CASSQVLNQPQHF; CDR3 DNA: TGTGCCAGCAGCCAAGTATTGAATCAGCCCCAGCATTTT
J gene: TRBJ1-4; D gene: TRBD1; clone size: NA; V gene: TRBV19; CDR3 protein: CASSTRDRGTNEKLFF; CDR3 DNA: TGTGCCAGTAGTACGCGGGACAGGGGGACTAATGAAAAACTGTTTTTT
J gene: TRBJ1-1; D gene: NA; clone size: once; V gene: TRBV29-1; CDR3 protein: CSVALQGRDGGAFF; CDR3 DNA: TGCAGCGTTGCCCTACAGGGAAGGGACGGTGGAGCTTTCTTT
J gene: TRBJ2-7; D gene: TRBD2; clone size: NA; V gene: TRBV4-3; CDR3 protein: CASSQGLNSGEYEQYF; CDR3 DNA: TGCGCCAGCAGCCAAGGTTTGAATAGCGGGGAATACGAGCAGTACTTC
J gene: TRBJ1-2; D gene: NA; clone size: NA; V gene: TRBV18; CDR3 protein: CASSGGDWAKVYGYTF; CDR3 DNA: TGTGCCAGCTCGGGAGGGGACTGGGCCAAGGTCTATGGCTACACCTTC
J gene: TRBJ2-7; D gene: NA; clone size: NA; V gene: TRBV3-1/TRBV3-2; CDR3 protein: CASSQRGSTYEQYF; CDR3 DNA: TGTGCCAGCAGCCAAAGAGGCAGCACCTACGAGCAGTACTTC
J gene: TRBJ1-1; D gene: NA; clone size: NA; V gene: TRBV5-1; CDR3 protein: CASSFFSLNSGTEAFF; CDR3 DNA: TGCGCCAGCAGCTTTTTCTCCCTAAACTCGGGCACTGAAGCTTTCTTT
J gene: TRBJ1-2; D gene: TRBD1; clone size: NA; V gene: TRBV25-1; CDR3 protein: CASSSDRPNYGYTF; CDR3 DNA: TGTGCCAGCAGTTCGGACAGGCCCAACTATGGCTACACCTTC
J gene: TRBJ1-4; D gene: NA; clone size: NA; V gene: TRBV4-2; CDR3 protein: CASSQGVTLSVGPGVGIEKLFF; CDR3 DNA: TGTGCCAGCAGCCAGGGTGTGACATTATCGGTCGGGCCGGGGGTCGGAATTGAAAAACTGTTTTTT